This record concerns one TCR beta chain sequence. The antigen is undetermined. Profiled with immunoSEQ multiplex PCR; TCRdb holds only in-frame clones, not every one. The sample has roughly 1,800,000 clones; 85% to 95% are singletons. CD45RO-negative cells were positively selected for CCR7, leaving out terminally differentiated effector memory CD45RA+ cells. This record belongs to a study of shared clonotypes between healthy human individuals. V was pared by 1 base and J by 5 bases, with 11 bases between. CDR1 and CDR2 (germline): SGHVS, FNYEAQ. The CDR3 is 14 amino acids. Study outcomes and limitations: The sharing of 4.5% to 6.5% of naive CD4 clonotypes was seen across a handful of donors.

The TCR was taken from a man younger than 30 in good health. This chain joins TRBV7-6 and TRBJ2-5, with D possibly TRBD2 on 5 matching bases. Sequencing input: naive CD8+ T cells sorted from blood. CDR3 loop: CASSLEGLSETQYF. For the CDR3, the DNA is TGTGCCAGCAGCTTAGAAGGACTCAGTGAGACCCAGTACTTC.